The rows below give T cell receptor beta chains drawn from one sample of a study of low-dose radiotherapy and immunotherapy resistance in tumors. TCRdb independently ran MiXCR on the reads; one entry per CDR3 protein. The sample lists tens of thousands of distinct CDR3 sequences, roughly 19% occurring once. The sample in question was PBMCs, obtained after low-dose radiotherapy plus immunotherapy. The receptor set was obtained from a female donor with ovarian cancer. The CDR3 runs from the conserved cysteine through the conserved F or W. A D gene is named only where the DNA matches it firmly. Expanded clones get a size class; other rows say once, few or many, or leave the size out.

j_gene,d_gene,abundance,v_gene,CDR3aa,CDR3nt
TRBJ2-7,TRBD1,medium-sized,TRBV5-1,CASSSTGGRYEQYF,TGCGCCAGCAGCTCTACAGGGGGTCGCTACGAGCAGTACTTC
TRBJ2-1,TRBD2,many,TRBV12-3/TRBV12-4,CASSHALAGGGDEQFF,TGTGCCAGCAGCCATGCCCTAGCGGGGGGCGGGGATGAGCAGTTCTTC
TRBJ1-1,TRBD1,few,TRBV19,CASSTRQGLNTEAFF,TGTGCCAGTAGTACCCGACAGGGACTGAACACTGAAGCTTTCTTT
TRBJ2-1,NA,many,TRBV2,CASAPWTFEQFF,TGTGCCAGCGCCCCTTGGACTTTCGAGCAGTTCTTC
TRBJ2-5,NA,many,TRBV19,CASSTGWLETQYF,TGTGCCAGTAGTACCGGATGGTTAGAGACCCAGTACTTC
TRBJ2-7,NA,many,TRBV12-3/TRBV12-4,CASSFAQSYEQYF,TGTGCCAGCAGTTTTGCACAGTCCTACGAGCAGTACTTC
TRBJ1-2,NA,many,TRBV10-2,CASAELYGYTF,TGCGCCAGTGCCGAACTCTATGGCTACACCTTC
TRBJ2-3,NA,many,TRBV6-2/TRBV6-3,CASSSRNTQYF,TGTGCCAGCAGTTCCCGTAATACGCAGTATTTT
TRBJ2-1,TRBD2,many,TRBV5-1,CASSEGLADRNEQFF,TGCGCCAGCAGCGAGGGACTAGCGGACCGTAATGAGCAGTTCTTC
TRBJ2-2,TRBD1,many,TRBV5-1,CASSSTGTAYTGELFF,TGCGCCAGCAGCTCAACCGGGACAGCCTACACCGGGGAGCTGTTTTTT
TRBJ2-1,TRBD1,many,TRBV24-1,CATISSGGQNEQFF,TGTGCCACCATAAGCTCAGGGGGCCAAAATGAGCAGTTCTTC
TRBJ1-2,NA,once,TRBV4-2,CASSQDVAEGGLDGYTF,TGTGCCAGCAGCCAAGATGTTGCGGAAGGGGGTTTGGATGGCTACACCTTC
TRBJ2-2,NA,many,TRBV5-1,CASSFPQNTGELFF,TGCGCCAGCAGCTTCCCGCAGAACACCGGGGAGCTGTTTTTT
TRBJ2-2,NA,many,TRBV28,CASLGYPVIAGELFF,TGTGCCAGCCTCGGGTATCCGGTGATCGCCGGGGAGCTGTTTTTT
TRBJ2-7,NA,many,TRBV12-5,CASGEFYEQYF,TGTGCTAGTGGTGAGTTCTACGAGCAGTACTTC
TRBJ1-1,TRBD1,many,TRBV7-2,CASSRTGVYTEAFF,TGTGCCAGCAGTAGGACAGGGGTCTACACTGAAGCTTTCTTT
TRBJ1-5,NA,many,TRBV27,CASSPYGLSNQPQHF,TGTGCCAGCAGTCCTTACGGTTTAAGCAATCAGCCCCAGCATTTT
TRBJ2-5,NA,many,TRBV21-1,CASIRTCQETQYF,TGTGCCAGCATCCGGACATGCCAAGAGACCCAGTACTTC
TRBJ2-7,NA,few,TRBV18,CASTGRVVDEQYF,TGTGCCAGTACCGGGCGAGTTGTTGACGAGCAGTACTTC
TRBJ2-1,NA,many,TRBV6-2/TRBV6-3,CASSYSPEVGYNEQFF,TGTGCCAGCAGTTACTCGCCGGAAGTAGGTTACAATGAGCAGTTCTTC
TRBJ1-1,NA,NA,TRBV3-1,CASSQGANTEAFF,TGTGCCAGCAGCCAGGGGGCTAACACTGAAGCTTTCTTT
TRBJ2-7,TRBD1,many,TRBV18,CASSPTTGGGGEQYF,TGTGCCAGCTCACCCACGACAGGGGGCGGGGGCGAGCAGTACTTC
TRBJ1-2,TRBD1,many,TRBV11-2,CASSLAGTDYGYTF,TGTGCCAGCAGCTTAGCCGGGACAGACTATGGCTACACCTTC
TRBJ2-1,TRBD2,many,TRBV6-1,CASSEGAFIAGGSYNEQFF,TGTGCCAGCAGTGAAGGCGCCTTCATCGCGGGAGGGTCCTACAATGAGCAGTTCTTC
TRBJ1-1,NA,NA,TRBV18,CASSPPVRVNTEAFF,TGTGCCAGCTCACCACCGGTTAGGGTCAACACTGAAGCTTTCTTT
TRBJ2-7,TRBD2,NA,TRBV13,CASSPRRLAVSSYEQYF,TGTGCCAGCAGCCCGCGGAGACTAGCGGTTAGCTCCTACGAGCAGTACTTC
TRBJ1-6,NA,many,TRBV28,CASSLNSSPGTSPLHF,TGTGCCAGCAGTCTCAACTCTAGTCCAGGGACTTCACCCCTCCACTTT
TRBJ1-1,NA,many,TRBV7-6,CASSPQGLMRGTEAFF,TGTGCCAGCAGCCCCCAGGGATTGATGAGGGGGACTGAAGCTTTCTTT
TRBJ2-5,NA,many,TRBV27,CASTRRVGETQYF,TGTGCCAGCACCCGCAGGGTGGGAGAGACCCAGTACTTC
TRBJ2-1,NA,many,TRBV19,CASTIVGAYNEQFF,TGTGCCAGTACCATCGTAGGGGCCTACAATGAGCAGTTCTTC
TRBJ1-1,NA,few,TRBV28,CASSSAGTANTEAFF,TGTGCCAGCAGTTCCGCCGGGACGGCGAACACTGAAGCTTTCTTT
TRBJ2-1,TRBD2,many,TRBV7-2,CASSPGSLAGYNEQFF,TGTGCCAGCAGCCCCGGGAGCCTAGCGGGATACAATGAGCAGTTCTTC
TRBJ2-2,NA,many,TRBV5-3,CASSITSSVTGELFF,TGCGCCAGCAGCATTACTAGCTCCGTCACCGGGGAGCTGTTTTTT
TRBJ2-5,NA,many,TRBV10-3,CAISETAETQYF,TGTGCCATCAGTGAGACAGCCGAGACCCAGTACTTC
TRBJ2-5,TRBD2,many,TRBV29-1,CSGGGGFQETQYF,TGCAGCGGGGGGGGGGGATTCCAAGAGACCCAGTACTTC
TRBJ1-2,NA,many,TRBV4-3,CASSGGPADNYGYTF,TGCGCCAGCAGCGGGGGACCGGCGGATAACTATGGCTACACCTTC
TRBJ1-1,NA,many,TRBV12-3/TRBV12-4,CASSPGRAGTEAFF,TGTGCCAGCAGTCCAGGGAGAGCGGGCACTGAAGCTTTCTTT
TRBJ2-1,NA,many,TRBV4-1,CASSQVDILSYNEQFF,TGCGCCAGCAGCCAAGTGGACATTCTTTCCTACAATGAGCAGTTCTTC
TRBJ2-1,TRBD2,many,TRBV6-2/TRBV6-3,CASSYTGTRVQSEQFF,TGTGCCAGCAGTTACACCGGGACTAGAGTTCAATCGGAGCAGTTCTTC
TRBJ2-2,NA,many,TRBV7-2,CASSLHAIGTGELFF,TGTGCCAGCAGCTTACACGCGATAGGTACCGGGGAGCTGTTTTTT
TRBJ1-1,TRBD1,many,TRBV5-1,CASSLVPPGQGPTEAFF,TGCGCCAGCAGCTTGGTCCCCCCGGGACAGGGCCCAACTGAAGCTTTCTTT
TRBJ2-3,NA,many,TRBV7-9,CASSTTGSGVVADTQYF,TGTGCCAGCAGCACAACGGGCTCCGGGGTTGTCGCAGATACGCAGTATTTT
TRBJ2-1,NA,NA,TRBV13,CASSRDSYEQFF,TGTGCCAGCAGCCGGGACTCCTACGAGCAGTTCTTC
TRBJ2-1,NA,many,TRBV18,CASSSTRTPTGQFF,TGTGCCAGCTCATCCACTCGGACCCCTACCGGTCAGTTCTTC
TRBJ2-7,NA,many,TRBV4-3,CASSQQRISYEQYF,TGCGCCAGCAGCCAACAGCGGATCTCCTACGAGCAGTACTTC
TRBJ2-5,NA,many,TRBV12-3/TRBV12-4,CASSKLSGGETQYF,TGTGCCAGCAGTAAGCTATCCGGCGGAGAGACCCAGTACTTC
TRBJ2-3,TRBD2,many,TRBV11-3,CASSQGLAGGATTDTQYF,TGTGCCAGCAGCCAGGGACTAGCGGGAGGCGCGACCACAGATACGCAGTATTTT
TRBJ1-1,NA,many,TRBV19,CASSIQGRTEAFF,TGTGCCAGTAGTATTCAGGGTAGGACTGAAGCTTTCTTT
TRBJ1-5,NA,many,TRBV7-2,CASSRDWGGKYGPQHF,TGTGCCAGCAGTCGTGATTGGGGAGGGAAGTACGGGCCCCAGCATTTT